The 27 T cell receptor beta chains in this list originate from one sample, sequenced in a study of identical twins' blood T cells. Each CDR3 protein gets one entry after TCRdb re-called the 5' RACE reads with MiXCR. The sample consists of a few hundred thousand distinct CDR3 sequences, 28% of them appearing once. Sequencing was done on a sample of PBMCs. All receptors come from a woman aged 18 to 55 in good health.

To note about this clonotype: Here the CDR3 omits its conserved ending phenylalanine or tryptophan, so a read error is the likely source. The rearrangement joins TRBV6-1 to TRBJ2-1; 12 nucleotides align to TRBD2. Germline CDR1 is MNHNS and CDR2 is SASEGT. The CDR3 has 16 residues. The junction had 3 bases not matched to a gene; V was cut back by 6 bases and J by 0 bases. CDR3 nucleotides: TGTGCCAGCAGGCTAGCGGGGGGGAGCTCCTACAATGAGCAGTTCCTC. Its translation: CASRLAGGSSYNEQFL.

With respect to this clonotype: Mismatch with germline at one junction end may stem from a read error. The chain uses TRBV9 and TRBJ1-1, with TRBD1 matching 10 bases. Germline CDR1 and CDR2: SGDLS and YYNGEE. The CDR3 has 13 residues. Here the CDR3 reads CTSSVGQGAEAFF. In nucleotides, the CDR3 is TGTACCAGCAGCGTCGGACAGGGGGCTGAAGCTTTCTTT.

CDR3 amino acids: CASSVDGYGYEQYF. The CDR3 DNA follows: TGTGCCAGCAGCGTAGATGGGTACGGCTACGAGCAGTACTTC. The V and J genes are TRBV9 and TRBJ2-7; D gene uncertain. V lost 0 bases and J 3 bases, leaving 10 bases between the germline ends. CDR3 length: 14 residues. Germline V gives CDR1 SGDLS, CDR2 YYNGEE. Variable domain in full (rest from reference TRBV9 and TRBJ2-7): DSGVTQTPKHLITATGQRVTLRCSPRSGDLSVYWYQQSLDQGLQFLIQYYNGEERAKGNILERFSAQQFPDLHSELNLSSLELGDSALYFCASSVDGYGYEQYFGPGTRLTVT.

The chain couples TRBV5-1 to TRBJ2-7, with D perhaps matching TRBD2 (6 bases). Trimming cost V 1 base and J 6 bases, with 14 bases left between them. The germline V gene has CDR1 SGHRS and CDR2 YFSETQ. CDR3 length: 14 residues. CDR3 coding DNA: TGCGCCAGCAGCTTGATAACGGTGGGGGGCGAGCAGTACTTC. This sequence encodes CASSLITVGGEQYF.

This chain connects TRBV12-3 or TRBV12-4 to TRBJ1-6; D gene unclear. Trimming took off 4 bases at V and 7 bases at J, with 5 bases between the two ends. This CDR3 spans 12 amino acids. CDR3 bases: TGTGCCAGCAGTTCAGAGAATTCACCCCTCCACTTT. This codes for CASSSENSPLHF.

The chain has TRBV4-2 and TRBJ1-2; maybe TRBD1 (6 bases). The CDR3 length is 16 residues. The germline CDR1 and CDR2 sequences are LGHNA and YNFKEQ. With 1 base removed from V and 7 bases from J, the gap between germline ends came to 19 bases. The CDR3 nucleotides are TGTGCCAGCAGCCAAGCCTCGGCGGACAGAAGAACTGGCTACACCTTC. This translates into CASSQASADRRTGYTF.

As regards this clonotype: A much more abundant neighbour one base away suggests this may be a read error. The chain links TRBV11-2 to TRBJ2-1; D is possibly TRBD2 (6 bases). The V gene's germline CDR1 is SGHAT and CDR2 FQNNGV. The CDR3 runs to 15 residues. For the CDR3, the DNA is TGTGCCAGCAGCTTCATACGGGGGAAACACAATGAGCGGTTCTTC. Its protein is CASSFIRGKHNERFF.

The chain has TRBV7-6 and TRBJ2-7; no definite D call. The CDR3 has 14 amino acids. Per the germline V gene, CDR1 is SGHVS and CDR2 is FNYEAQ. Between the trimmed V and J ends, which lost 1 base and 7 bases, there was a span of 14 bases. The CDR3 nucleotides read TGTGCCAGCAGCTTAGAGTCCGACTTGCTGGAGCAGTACTTC. As protein: CASSLESDLLEQYF.

The table lists this clonotype with many counts. The chain couples TRBV29-1 to TRBJ1-2; no reliable D call. This CDR3 has 10 amino acids. The V end was cut by 4 bases, the J end by 10 bases, with 10 bases between. Germline CDR1 and CDR2: SQVTM and ANQGSEA. CDR3 loop: CSVGTEIYTF. CDR3 DNA sequence: TGCAGCGTTGGAACGGAGATCTACACCTTC.

The CDR3 DNA is TGTGCCAGTAGTATGGGTGGGATCGGGGAGCTGTTTTTT. This codes for CASSMGGIGELFF. The genes are TRBV19 and TRBJ2-2; D not certain. CDR1 and CDR2 (germline): LNHDA, SQIVND (reference sequence). CDR3 length: 13 amino acids. The V and J ends lost 3 bases and 7 bases respectively, with 9 bases between them.

This clonotype was recorded at least ten times. The chain uses TRBV5-1 and TRBJ2-2, with D maybe TRBD2 (6 bases). The CDR3 totals 14 residues. V lost 0 bases and J 6 bases, leaving 9 bases between the germline ends. Germline-derived CDR1 and CDR2 are SGHRS and YFSETQ. The CDR3 reads CASSLEGGSGELFF. The CDR3 bases are TGCGCCAGCAGCTTGGAAGGAGGGTCCGGGGAGCTGTTTTTT.

The chain combines TRBV2 with TRBJ2-1; 7 bases agree with TRBD1. CDR1 is SNHLY and CDR2 is FYNNEI in the germline V gene. This CDR3 comprises 12 residues. V lost 10 bases to trimming and J lost 4 bases; unmatched junction nucleotides: 4. The CDR3 reads CATQDRYNEQFF. As DNA, the CDR3 is TGTGCCACCCAGGACAGGTACAATGAGCAGTTCTTC.

This clonotype showed up just a few times. J is TRBJ1-5 and V is TRBV5-6; 8 nucleotides align to TRBD1. Trimming took 5 bases from V and 3 from J; bases not matched to a gene: 16. From germline, CDR1 is SGHDT and CDR2 YYEEEE. The CDR3 runs 18 residues. CDR3 amino acids: CASSFKNKRTGNNQPQHF. CDR3 nucleotides: TGTGCCAGCAGTTTCAAGAATAAACGGACAGGGAACAATCAGCCCCAGCATTTT.

To note about this clonotype: Relative to the germline gene, one junction end is altered; a read error may explain this. The chain joins TRBV5-1 to TRBJ1-4; perhaps TRBD1 as D (5 bases). Germline V gene sequence: CDR1 SGHRS, CDR2 YFSETQ. The length of the CDR3 is 17 residues. CDR3 nucleotides: TGCGCCAGCGGCTTGTATGATACAGGAGATTTTAATGAAAAACTGTTTTTT. As protein: CASGLYDTGDFNEKLFF.

The chain uses TRBV29-1 and TRBJ1-5; D is ambiguous. The CDR3 runs to 13 residues. The germline CDR1 and CDR2 sequences are SQVTM and ANQGSEA. V lost 6 bases and J lost 0, with 9 bases in between. The CDR3 DNA reads TGCAGCGTGACATGGGGTAGCAATCAGCCCCAGCATTTT. Encoded protein: CSVTWGSNQPQHF.

This clonotype was detected many times. The chain links TRBV18 to TRBJ2-7; D may be TRBD1 (6 bases). Germline CDR1 KGHSH, CDR2 LQKENI. The CDR3 is made up of 13 amino acids. Trimming pared 2 bases from V and 11 bases from J, leaving 16 bases between. The CDR3 DNA reads as TGTGCCAGCTCACCATCAGGTTCGGGACACGAGTACTTC. It specifies CASSPSGSGHEYF.

This clonotype has a count of ten or more. The chain uses TRBV29-1 and TRBJ2-3; 8 positions match TRBD2. CDR3 length: 14 residues. Germline V gene lookup returns CDR1 SQVTM and CDR2 ANQGSEA. Germline trimming cut 6 bases from V and 3 bases from J; bases unmatched to any gene: 8. The CDR3 DNA is TGCAGCGTCGCCGGTAGCGGGGCAACAGATACGCAGTATTTT. This sequence encodes CSVAGSGATDTQYF.

This chain connects TRBV7-2 to TRBJ2-1; TRBD2 agrees at 11 bases. CDR3 length equals 18 residues. Germline CDR1 and CDR2: SGHTA and FQGNSA. V shed 5 bases, J shed 3 bases, and the junction held 12 bases outside the gene matches. The CDR3 sequence: CASSLRWASGGNYNEQFF. Here the CDR3 DNA reads TGTGCCAGCAGCCTCCGATGGGCTAGCGGGGGGAACTACAATGAGCAGTTCTTC.

This clonotype came up many times. The rearrangement links TRBV2 to TRBJ1-2; no definite D call. The CDR3 sequence is 12 residues long. Per germline, CDR1 SNHLY and CDR2 FYNNEI. V dropped 5 bases and J dropped 6 bases, with 10 bases sitting between them. In nucleotides, the CDR3 is TGTGCCAGCAGTACACGACCTAATGGCTACACCTTC. Its translation: CASSTRPNGYTF.

The chain couples TRBV29-1 to TRBJ1-5, with D perhaps TRBD1 (5 bases). V gave up 4 bases and J gave up 2 bases, with 15 bases separating them. Germline V gives CDR1 SQVTM, CDR2 ANQGSEA. This CDR3 has 15 residues. For the CDR3, the DNA is TGCAGCGTTGCATCCGGGGCGAAGGGCAATCAGCCCCAGCATTTT. It yields the protein CSVASGAKGNQPQHF.

As to this clonotype: The junction differs from germline at one of its ends, possibly a read error. The rearrangement joins TRBV7-9 to TRBJ1-1, with D uncertain. This CDR3 has 13 residues. Germline V lookup: CDR1 SEHNR, CDR2 FQNEAQ (reference sequence). Here the CDR3 reads CVSSLAGNTEAFF. For the CDR3, the DNA is TGTGTCAGCAGCTTAGCGGGAAACACTGAAGCTTTCTTT. Full variable domain (outside the CDR3, taken from reference TRBV7-9 and TRBJ1-1): DTGVSQNPRHKITKRGQNVTFRCDPISEHNRLYWYRQTLGQGPEFLTYFQNEAQLEKSRLLSDRFSAERPKGSFSTLEIQRTEQGDSAMYLCVSSLAGNTEAFFGQGTRLTVV.

This clonotype was observed a handful of times. The genes are TRBV7-9 and TRBJ1-1; D is ambiguous. Germline CDR1 reads SEHNR; CDR2 reads FQNEAQ (reference sequence). V was trimmed by 6 bases and J by 3 bases, leaving 8 bases between them. The CDR3 has 12 amino acids. The CDR3 reads CASSRMYTEAFF. DNA of the CDR3: TGTGCCAGCAGTCGTATGTACACTGAAGCTTTCTTT.

This clonotype was seen a few times. The chain is built from TRBV2 and TRBJ2-3; D gene unclear. Germline V CDR1 and CDR2: SNHLY, FYNNEI. The V end lost 10 bases, the J end lost 6 bases, and 17 bases lay between the germline ends. The CDR3 spans 13 residues. The CDR3 coding sequence is TGTGCCACCTCATGGGGTCCCGGGGATACGCAGTATTTT. Amino acid sequence: CATSWGPGDTQYF.

In the case of this clonotype: The CDR3 end shows no conserved phenylalanine or tryptophan, and so a read error is likely. The rearrangement joins TRBV11-2 to TRBJ1-2, with 7 bases matching TRBD1. V was pared by 6 bases and J by 2 bases, with 6 bases of the junction left unmatched. Germline CDR1 is SGHAT and CDR2 is FQNNGV. This CDR3 spans 14 amino acids. CDR3 sequence reads: CASSLQGTNYGYTL. Written as DNA, the CDR3 is TGTGCCAGCAGTCTACAGGGGACCAACTATGGCTACACCCTC.

This chain joins TRBV5-4 and TRBJ2-2, with 7 bases identical to TRBD2. Per germline, CDR1 SGHNT and CDR2 YYREEE (reference sequence). J lost 0 bases, V lost 5 bases, and 7 bases had no gene match. The CDR3 is 16 amino acids. This CDR3 is CASRLGGGANTGELFF. The CDR3 DNA is TGTGCCAGCAGGCTCGGTGGGGGGGCGAACACCGGGGAGCTGTTTTTT.

Remarks on this clonotype: The germline gene is not matched at one end of the junction; a read error may be the cause. V usage is TRBV12-5 and J usage is TRBJ2-2; D is uncertain. The CDR3 covers 14 residues. Germline V gene data show CDR1 as LGHNT and CDR2 as FRNRAP. The DNA of the CDR3 is TGTGCTGGTGGTTTTCGGAGTGCGGTCGGGGAGCTGTTTTTT. It encodes CAGGFRSAVGELFF. The full variable domain, rest sourced from reference TRBV12-5 and TRBJ2-2, is DARVTQTPRHKVTEMGQEVTMRCQPILGHNTVFWYRQTMMQGLELLAYFRNRAPLDDSGMPKDRFSAEMPDATLATLKIQPSEPRDSAVYFCAGGFRSAVGELFFGEGSRLTVL.

This clonotype was seen more than once but under ten times. The J gene is TRBJ1-6, the V gene TRBV5-1; 9 nucleotides agree with TRBD1. CDR1 and CDR2 from the germline V gene are SGHRS and YFSETQ. With V trimmed by 7 bases and J by 1 base, 0 bases remained unmatched. The CDR3 contains 14 residues. The CDR3 sequence is CASGQGSYNSPLHF. The CDR3 nucleotides are TGCGCCAGCGGACAGGGGTCCTATAATTCACCCCTCCACTTT.